One sample yielded the 14 T cell receptor beta chains listed below, sequenced in a study of naive and memory T cell subsets. Notes on the study in general: Possibly reflecting memory cells re-expressing CD45RA, a few larger clonotypes occurred in naive repertoires, especially CD8.

Both TRBC1 and TRBC2 were covered by a beta constant-region primer of two equimolar oligonucleotides. The ligated cDNA underwent four PCR rounds using SP2 and nested alpha and beta constant-region primers. In TCRdb, the UMI-ligation and nested PCR reads were re-called with MiXCR into one record per CDR3 protein. The sample carries over 110,000 distinct CDR3 sequences, approximately 21% recorded once. The antigens for these receptors are not known. Sequences were obtained from naive CD8+ T cells from blood. All receptors derive from a human donor in good health.

This clonotype was detected only a few times. The rearrangement uses TRBV4-3 and TRBJ2-3; perhaps TRBD2 as D (6 bases). Germline lookup yields CDR1 LGHNA and CDR2 YSLEER. This CDR3 comprises 16 residues. V dropped 0 bases and J dropped 6 bases, with 16 bases sitting between them. CDR3 coding DNA: TGCGCCAGCAGCCAAGAATGGGGGGAGTGGGCCGATACGCAGTATTTT. Protein: CASSQEWGEWADTQYF.

The chain joins TRBV6-5 to TRBJ2-7; D remains unclear. Trimming shortened V by 0 bases and J by 4 bases, and 7 bases separated the two germline ends. This CDR3 is built from 13 residues. CDR1 and CDR2 (germline): MNHEY, SVGAGI. CDR3 DNA sequence: TGTGCCAGCAGTTACTCGAACAGATACGAGCAGTACTTC. Protein: CASSYSNRYEQYF.

As DNA, the CDR3 is TGTGCCAGCAGCTGGGAACCGGGACTTTACAATGAGCAGTTCTTC. Protein sequence: CASSWEPGLYNEQFF. The V and J genes are TRBV7-9 and TRBJ2-1; D possibly corresponds to TRBD2 (6 bases). V was pared by 4 bases and J by 4 bases, with 14 bases between. CDR3 length: 15 amino acids. CDR1 and CDR2 (germline): SEHNR, FQNEAQ (reference sequence).

The chain employs TRBV3-1 and TRBJ2-2; D is unclear. The CDR3 has 16 residues. V shed 5 bases and J shed 0 bases, with 13 bases lying between them. Germline CDR1 reads LGHDT; CDR2 reads YNNKEL (reference sequence). The CDR3 region is CASSSVLGTNTGELFF. CDR3 DNA sequence: TGTGCCAGCAGCTCTGTTTTGGGTACGAACACCGGGGAGCTGTTTTTT. Full variable domain (outside the CDR3, taken from reference TRBV3-1 and TRBJ2-2): DTAVSQTPKYLVTQMGNDKSIKCEQNLGHDTMYWYKQDSKKFLKIMFSYNNKELIINETVPNRFSPKSPDKAHLNLHINSLELGDSAVYFCASSSVLGTNTGELFFGEGSRLTVL.

This clonotype was recorded a few times. The chain couples TRBV20-1 to TRBJ2-7, with D possibly TRBD1 on 6 matching bases. The V end was cut by 1 base, the J end by 4 bases, with 20 bases between. This CDR3 region has 16 residues. Germline V gene data show CDR1 as DFQATT and CDR2 as SNEGSKA (reference sequence). The CDR3 sequence is CSARGPQGAYLYEQYF. In nucleotides, the CDR3 is TGCAGTGCTAGAGGTCCACAGGGAGCTTACCTTTACGAGCAGTACTTC.

This clonotype turned up a few times. The V gene is TRBV6-7, the J gene TRBJ2-5; D is undetermined. TRBV6-7 counts as an open reading frame of uncertain function. CDR3 length: 12 amino acids. Trimming shortened V by 10 bases and J by 5 bases, and 14 bases separated the two germline ends. CDR3 amino acids: CATENSAETQYF. CDR3 sequence (DNA): TGTGCCACCGAAAACTCTGCGGAGACCCAGTACTTC.

The rearrangement joins TRBV7-8 to TRBJ2-1; 11 bases map to TRBD2. The trim removed 2 bases at V and 8 bases at J, leaving 8 bases unmatched. The CDR3 loop spans 16 amino acids. From germline, CDR1 is SGHVS and CDR2 FQNEAQ. CDR3 coding DNA: TGTGCCAGCAGCTTAATAGCGGGAGGGCCAACGGATGAGCAGTTCTTC. Residues: CASSLIAGGPTDEQFF.

This clonotype was detected a few times. This chain connects TRBV27 to TRBJ2-7; either TRBD1 or TRBD2 may supply D (5 bases each). The CDR3 is 15 amino acids. Trimming removed 5 bases from V and 2 bases from J, with 16 bases in between. Germline loops: CDR1 MNHEY, CDR2 SMNVEV (reference sequence). CDR3 protein: CASSLGTSTTYEQYF. In DNA form, the CDR3 reads TGTGCCAGCAGTCTCGGGACCTCGACAACCTACGAGCAGTACTTC.

The gene calls are TRBV12-3 or TRBV12-4 and TRBJ2-2, with D maybe TRBD2 (6 bases). CDR3 length: 17 residues. Trimming removed 2 bases from V and 4 bases from J, with 17 bases in between. In DNA, the CDR3 is TGTGCCAGCAGTTTAAGGCGGGGCCCCACAATCACCGGGGAGCTGTTTTTT. This gives the protein CASSLRRGPTITGELFF.

There are a few counts of this clonotype. The chain combines TRBV9 with TRBJ2-2; D call uncertain. CDR3 length: 13 amino acids. V was cut by 5 bases and J by 4 bases, with 9 bases left in between. The germline gives CDR1 SGDLS, CDR2 YYNGEE. CDR3 amino acids: CASSSVATGELFF. CDR3 sequence (DNA): TGTGCCAGCAGTTCGGTGGCCACCGGGGAGCTGTTTTTT.

The chain combines TRBV28 with TRBJ1-1; D unresolved. The ends were cut back, 5 bases at V and 5 bases at J, with 9 bases in the middle. This CDR3 contains 12 residues. Germline lookup yields CDR1 MDHEN and CDR2 SYDVKM. CDR3 protein: CASSPWGTEAFF. The CDR3 coding sequence is TGTGCCAGCAGTCCATGGGGTACTGAAGCTTTCTTT.

This clonotype has just a few counts. The rearrangement uses TRBV28 and TRBJ2-3; D not certain. Germline V gene lookup returns CDR1 MDHEN and CDR2 SYDVKM. CDR3 size: 15 residues. Deletions cut 6 bases from V and 6 bases from J, with 19 bases between. The CDR3 is CASSLPTVFGDTQYF. The CDR3 region has the DNA TGTGCCAGCAGCCTTCCCACGGTTTTCGGGGATACGCAGTATTTT.

This clonotype showed up just a few times. The genes are TRBV7-6 and TRBJ2-2, with 12 bases aligning to TRBD1. The CDR3 covers 16 residues. CDR1 is SGHVS and CDR2 is FNYEAQ in the germline V gene. Trimming cost V 3 bases and J 6 bases; bases outside gene matches: 5. The CDR3 nucleotides are TGTGCCAGCAGCTTTGACCGGGACAGGGGGCCCGGGGAGCTGTTTTTT. This codes for CASSFDRDRGPGELFF. The full variable domain, rest sourced from reference TRBV7-6 and TRBJ2-2, is GAGVSQSPRYKVTKRGQDVALRCDPISGHVSLYWYRQALGQGPEFLTYFNYEAQQDKSGLPNDRFSAERPEGSISTLTIQRTEQRDSAMYRCASSFDRDRGPGELFFGEGSRLTVL.

This clonotype was observed a few times. The chain links TRBV15 to TRBJ2-1; no clear D. The V gene's germline CDR1 is LNHNV and CDR2 YYDKDF (reference sequence). The CDR3 consists of 16 residues. The ends were cut back, 0 bases at V and 0 bases at J, with 9 bases in the middle. The CDR3 sequence is CATSRDRRSSYNEQFF. The CDR3 DNA reads as TGTGCCACCAGCAGAGATAGAAGAAGCTCCTACAATGAGCAGTTCTTC.